These 25 T cell receptor delta chains were sequenced from one sample in a study of gammadelta T cells in human blood. TCRdb re-analyzed the RT-PCR reads via CATT. The sample holds 550 to 850 delta-chain clones, 55% to 70% seen once. Material: Vgamma9Vdelta2 gamma-delta T cells from cord blood. Receptors were obtained from a newborn.

This clone has a single count. A much larger clone lies a single base off, so this may be a read error. The sample has other DNA sequences that encode this CDR3 too. The rearrangement joins TRDV2 to TRDJ3; 9 nucleotides match TRDD3. The CDR3 spans 13 residues. With 3 bases clipped from V and 13 bases from J, the junction kept 3 bases outside the gene matches. Germline CDR1 and CDR2: GEAIGNYY and EKD. This CDR3 is CACDYWGTRQMFF. The CDR3 DNA is TGTGCCTGTGACTACTGGGGGACTCGACAGATGTTTTTC.

The chain carries TRDV2 and TRDJ3, with 11 bases that match TRDD3. This CDR3 has 20 residues. Germline V gene sequence: CDR1 GEAIGNYY, CDR2 EKD. The V segment lost 4 bases and the J segment 0 bases; nucleotides outside the gene matches: 10. This CDR3 reads CACDYVLGDISSWDTRQMFF. The CDR3 nucleotides read TGTGCCTGTGATTACGTACTGGGGGATATAAGCTCCTGGGACACCCGACAGATGTTTTTC.

For this clone: This sequence is one base from a far larger clone and is likely a read error. The chain recombines TRDV2 with TRDJ3; 10 positions agree with TRDD3. CDR1 and CDR2 from the germline V gene are GEAIGNYY and EKD. This CDR3 region has 20 residues. This CDR3 is CACDVLGDSDGGWDTRQLFF. The CDR3 nucleotides read TGTGCCTGTGACGTACTGGGGGATTCCGACGGCGGCTGGGACACCCGACAGTTGTTTTTC.

As regards this clone: With only one base between it and a far larger clone, this is likely a read error. The gene calls are TRDV2 and TRDJ1, with 8 nucleotides matching TRDD3. This CDR3 region has 18 residues. Germline V gene lookup returns CDR1 GEAIGNYY and CDR2 EKD. The CDR3 here is CARDPLVTGGVYTDKLIF. The CDR3 DNA sequence: TGTGCCCGTGACCCCCTTGTTACTGGGGGTGTGTACACCGATAAACTCATCTTT.

Points on this clone: One base separates it from a far larger clone, so it is likely a read error. Within the sample, other DNA sequences also encode this same CDR3. This chain uses TRDV2 with TRDJ1, with D perhaps TRDD3 (6 bases). Looked up from germline, CDR1 is GEAIGNYY and CDR2 is EKD. Trimming left V 3 bases short and J 0 bases short, with 19 bases between. CDR3 size: 17 residues. CDR3 residues: CACDGRGLGVYTDKLIF. CDR3 bases: TGTGCCTGTGACGGACGGGGACTGGGTGTCTACACCGATAAACTCATCTTT.

This clone was seen only a few times. It differs at one base from a far larger clone, so likely a read error. This sequence joins TRDV2 and TRDJ2; TRDD3 agrees at 9 bases. Germline CDR1 reads GEAIGNYY; CDR2 reads EKD. The CDR3 sequence is 13 residues long. The CDR3 is CACDTWGIAKLFF. The CDR3 bases are TGTGCCTGTGACACCTGGGGGATAGCAAAACTCTTCTTT.

Worth noting for this clone: One base separates it from a far larger clone, so it is likely a read error. The chain links TRDV2 to TRDJ1; 7 bases fit TRDD3. CDR1 is GEAIGNYY, CDR2 EKD, per germline. The CDR3 spans 13 residues. Unmatched junction bases numbered 1, after V lost 0 bases and J lost 4 bases. CDR3 in amino acids: CACDTWGNDKLIF. The CDR3 DNA reads TGTGCCTGTGACACCTGGGGGAACGATAAACTCATCTTT.

This clone has more than one count but fewer than ten. Given a far larger clone just one base away, this is likely a sequencing read error. The chain has TRDV2 and TRDJ1; no definite D call. Germline loops: CDR1 GEAIGNYY, CDR2 EKD. The V end lost 0 bases, the J end lost 5 bases, and 15 bases lay between the germline ends. CDR3 length: 15 residues. The CDR3 spells CACDTRAGTEDKLIF. CDR3 DNA sequence: TGTGCCTGTGACACCCGAGCTGGTACTGAAGATAAACTCATCTTT.

Points on this clone: This is likely an artifact of a read error, given a far larger clone one base away. This specimen includes other DNA sequences encoding the same CDR3. The chain combines TRDV2 with TRDJ3; 13 bases agree with TRDD3. Germline CDR1 GEAIGNYY, CDR2 EKD. The CDR3 totals 17 residues. Trimming took 2 bases from V and 4 from J; bases not matched to a gene: 1. The CDR3 nucleotides are TGTGCCTGTGACATACTGGGGGATACGTGGGACACCCGACAGATGTTTTTC. This translates into CACDILGDTWDTRQMFF.

This clone is large (0.1 to 1%) in the sample. Just one base apart from a much larger clone, this may be a read error. The identical CDR3 is also encoded by other nucleotide sequences in the sample. The V call is TRDV2, the J call TRDJ1; 9 bases map to TRDD3. Germline V CDR1 and CDR2: GEAIGNYY, EKD. Unmatched junction bases numbered 9, after V lost 9 bases and J lost 5 bases. The CDR3 is 13 residues long. The CDR3 coding sequence is TGTGCCGCAACGGGGATACGACCTGATAAACTCATCTTT. Translated: CAATGIRPDKLIF.

This clone is medium-sized in the sample. Within the sample, other DNA sequences also encode this same CDR3. The chain has TRDV2 and TRDJ1, with 8 bases aligning to TRDD3. CDR3 length equals 18 residues. J gave up 1 base and V 1 base, and 13 bases lay outside the gene matches. CDR1 GEAIGNYY and CDR2 EKD come from the germline V gene. CDR3 loop: CACDTVGNHWGFTDKLIF. As DNA, the CDR3 is TGTGCCTGTGACACGGTAGGTAATCACTGGGGGTTCACCGATAAACTCATCTTT.

This clone was seen more than once but under ten times. A far larger clone is one nucleotide away, so this likely arose from a read error. This chain uses TRDV2 with TRDJ1, with D perhaps TRDD3 (6 bases). From germline, CDR1 is GEAIGNYY and CDR2 EKD. V lost 0 bases and J 1 base, leaving 14 bases between the germline ends. The CDR3 is 16 amino acids. CDR3 in amino acids: CACDTSILGLTDKLIF. The CDR3 DNA follows: TGTGCCTGTGACACCAGTATACTGGGCCTCACCGATAAACTCATCTTT.

With respect to this clone: A much larger clone lies one base from this, so it may be a read error. Other DNA sequences in the same sample also yield this CDR3. This chain links TRDV2 with TRDJ3, with D perhaps TRDD3 (6 bases). The CDR3 is 19 amino acids. Germline V lookup: CDR1 GEAIGNYY, CDR2 EKD. CDR3 region: CACDTAELGLSWDTRQMFF. The DNA of the CDR3 is TGTGCCTGTGACACCGCGGAACTGGGCCTTTCCTGGGACACACGACAGATGTTTTTC.

This chain connects TRDV1 to TRDJ2, with 12 bases lining up with TRDD3. The V segment lost 1 base and the J segment 4 bases; nucleotides outside the gene matches: 13. Germline V gives CDR1 TSWWSYY, CDR2 QGS. CDR3 length: 20 residues. CDR3 bases: TGTGCTCTTGGGGAACAGGATCCACCTGCACTGGGGGATACGACAGCACAACTCTTCTTT. Translation: CALGEQDPPALGDTTAQLFF.

Notes on this clone: One base separates it from a far larger clone, so it is likely a read error. This chain joins TRDV2 and TRDJ1, with a possible D match to TRDD2 (6 bases). The V gene lost 3 bases and the J gene lost 4 bases, with 23 bases spanning the gap. The CDR3 runs to 17 residues. Germline values: CDR1 GEAIGNYY, CDR2 EKD. CDR3 residues: CACDLPPRAGTGDKLIF. In DNA form, the CDR3 reads TGTGCCTGTGACCTTCCTCCCCGGGCGGGGACGGGCGATAAACTCATCTTT.

On this clone: It is likely a read error: a sequence one base away is far more abundant. Other DNA sequences in the same sample also yield this CDR3. This rearrangement joins TRDV1 to TRDJ1; 7 bases are shared with TRDD3. The CDR3 is 18 amino acids. Germline values: CDR1 TSWWSYY, CDR2 QGS. CDR3 residues: CALGEQDPPVLGRDKLIF. CDR3 in DNA: TGTGCCCTTGGGGAACAGGATCCACCTGTACTGGGGAGAGATAAACTCATCTTT.

Regarding this clone: This likely reflects a read error, since a far larger clone is one base away. The rearrangement joins TRDV1 to TRDJ1, with TRDD3 matching 7 bases. Germline assignment: CDR1 TSWWSYY and CDR2 QGS. The CDR3 has 18 residues. V gave up 1 base and J gave up 5 bases; unmatched junction bases: 16. The CDR3 nucleotides read TGTGCTCTTGGGGAACAGGGTCCACCTGTACTGGGGAGAGATAAACTCATCTTT. Amino acid sequence: CALGEQGPPVLGRDKLIF.

This clone was recorded only once. A far larger clone differs by one base, so this is likely a read error. The chain is built from TRDV2 and TRDJ1; no clear D gene. The V gene lost 3 bases and the J gene lost 0 bases, with 19 bases spanning the gap. CDR3 size: 17 residues. Germline V lookup: CDR1 GEAIGNYY, CDR2 EKD. CDR3 nucleotides: TGTGCCTGTGACCCACGAGAGTACTCTCCGTACACCGATAAACTCATCTTT. Translation: CACDPREYSPYTDKLIF.

With respect to this clone: A far larger clone is one nucleotide away, so this likely arose from a read error. The chain has TRDV2 and TRDJ1; 8 bases fit TRDD3. This CDR3 region has 13 residues. Germline loops: CDR1 GEAIGNYY, CDR2 EKD. V lost 9 bases and J lost 3; bases outside the gene matches: 8. CDR3 bases: TGTGCCGCAACGGGGATACAACCCGATAAACTCATCTTT. This translates into CAATGIQPDKLIF.

On this clone itself: A far larger clone differs by one base, so this is likely a read error. The chain uses TRDV2 and TRDJ1; 9 nucleotides match TRDD3. Trimming cost V 3 bases and J 5 bases; bases outside gene matches: 3. Germline CDR1 GEAIGNYY, CDR2 EKD. The CDR3 runs 13 residues. The CDR3 region has the DNA TGTGCCTGTGACTCCTGGGGGATGGATAAACTCATCTTT. The encoded protein is CACDSWGMDKLIF.

In its sample, this clone is large. The sample has other DNA sequences that encode this CDR3 too. The rearrangement links TRDV2 to TRDJ1, with 7 bases aligning to TRDD3. Trimming at V came to 0 bases and at J to 0 bases, leaving 6 bases not matched to a gene. The CDR3 sequence is 16 residues long. Germline loops: CDR1 GEAIGNYY, CDR2 EKD. Here the CDR3 DNA reads TGTGCCTGTGACACCCCTGGGGGGTCATACACCGATAAACTCATCTTT. This gives the protein CACDTPGGSYTDKLIF.

By its share, this clone is medium-sized. A read error is possible here, since a much larger clone lies one base away. Other nucleotide sequences in the sample specify the same CDR3. J is TRDJ1 and V is TRDV2, with 12 bases lining up with TRDD3. The germline V gene encodes CDR1 GEAIGNYY and CDR2 EKD. The CDR3 is 15 amino acids. V dropped 3 bases and J dropped 5; count of bases not matched to a gene: 6. The CDR3 spells CACDAWGIRGDKLIF. The CDR3 DNA reads TGTGCCTGTGACGCCTGGGGGATACGAGGTGATAAACTCATCTTT.

This clone is medium-sized in the sample. A much bigger clone sits one base away, suggesting this may be a read error. The sample holds other DNA sequences that translate to the same CDR3. This sequence joins TRDV2 and TRDJ3; 13 nucleotides line up with TRDD3. This CDR3 has 19 residues. Germline V lookup: CDR1 GEAIGNYY, CDR2 EKD. In nucleotides, the CDR3 is TGTGCCTGTGACTATACTGGGGGATACGCCTCCTGGGACACTCGACAGATGTTTTTC. It is translated as CACDYTGGYASWDTRQMFF.

As to this clone: A read error likely explains this, since a far larger clone differs by one base. V gene TRDV2 combines with J gene TRDJ1, with D perhaps matching TRDD3 (5 bases). CDR1 is GEAIGNYY and CDR2 is EKD in the germline V gene. Trimming took off 3 bases at V and 5 bases at J, with 6 bases between the two ends. This CDR3 is 11 amino acids long. The CDR3 sequence is CACDGGDKLIF. For the CDR3, the DNA is TGTGCCTGTGACGGGGGGGATAAACTCATCTTT.

Concerning this clone itself: A single base is all that separates this from a far larger clone, so a read error is likely. The chain uses TRDV2 and TRDJ3; 8 bases are a match to TRDD3. CDR1 and CDR2 (germline): GEAIGNYY, EKD. The CDR3 is 17 amino acids. Here the CDR3 reads CSCDTAGGSWDTRQMFF. The CDR3 DNA is TGTTCCTGTGACACCGCTGGGGGATCCTGGGACACCCGACAGATGTTTTTC.